This T cell receptor (beta chain) comes out of a study of blood T cell repertoires in COVID-19. On the study more broadly: The study drew acute and convalescent COVID-19 samples from the United States, Italy and Spain.

The assay was immunoSEQ multiplex PCR, and TCRdb's table has in-frame clones only and misses some. Here the sample spans around 87,000 clones, almost 90% being singletons. Trimming cost V 6 bases and J 6 bases; bases outside gene matches: 2. The germline V gene has CDR1 SGHVS and CDR2 FQNEAQ. This CDR3 contains 13 residues. The rearrangement uses TRBV7-8 and TRBJ2-2; 9 bases agree with TRBD1. The source of this sequence is a human donor with active COVID-19. The donor label of this sample is uncertain. The sequencing input was peripheral blood. The CDR3 DNA is TGTGCCAGCAGAAGACAGGGGGCCGGGGAGCTGTTTTTT. It translates to CASRRQGAGELFF.